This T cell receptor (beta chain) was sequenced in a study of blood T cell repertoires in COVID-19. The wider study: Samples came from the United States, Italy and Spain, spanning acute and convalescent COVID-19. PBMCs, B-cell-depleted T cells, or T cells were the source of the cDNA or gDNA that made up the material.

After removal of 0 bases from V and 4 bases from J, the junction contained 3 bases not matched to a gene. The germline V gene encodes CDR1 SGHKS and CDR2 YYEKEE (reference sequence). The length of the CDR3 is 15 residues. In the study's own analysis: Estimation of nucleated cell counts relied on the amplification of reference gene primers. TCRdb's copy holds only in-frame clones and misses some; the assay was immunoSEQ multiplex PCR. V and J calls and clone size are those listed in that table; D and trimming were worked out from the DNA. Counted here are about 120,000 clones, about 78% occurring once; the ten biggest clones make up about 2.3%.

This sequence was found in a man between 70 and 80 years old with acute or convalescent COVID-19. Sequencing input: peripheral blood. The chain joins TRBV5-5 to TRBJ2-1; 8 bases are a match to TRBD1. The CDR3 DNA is TGTGCCAGCAGCTTGGAAGGACAGGGATACAATGAGCAGTTCTTC. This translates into CASSLEGQGYNEQFF.